This T cell receptor (beta chain) was sequenced during a study of blood T cell repertoires in COVID-19. Study summary: Whether acute or convalescent, the COVID-19 samples came from the United States, Italy and Spain.

Trimming took off 5 bases at V and 0 bases at J, with 13 bases between the two ends. Per germline, CDR1 LNHDA and CDR2 SQIVND (reference sequence). The CDR3 contains 16 residues. This table comes from immunoSEQ multiplex PCR, and its TCRdb copy is limited to in-frame clones, with some not included. Among around 60,000 clones listed, 80% to 85% were seen once. The chain recombines TRBV19 with TRBJ1-4; D is unresolved. Material for sequencing was peripheral blood. This sequence originates from a man between 60 and 75 years old with COVID-19, enrolled during active disease. The CDR3 coding sequence is TGTGCCAGTAGTCCCTTTCGGACTTCAACTAATGAAAAACTGTTTTTT. Translation: CASSPFRTSTNEKLFF.